This T cell receptor beta chain stems from a study of blood T cell repertoires in COVID-19. Across the whole study: Samples representing acute and convalescent COVID-19 were sourced from the United States, Italy and Spain.

The data were produced by immunoSEQ multiplex PCR, yet TCRdb's version contains in-frame clones alone and is incomplete. The sample shows approximately 180,000 clones, more than 75% of them seen only once. CDR3 length: 16 amino acids. Germline V lookup: CDR1 SGHRS, CDR2 YFSETQ. J was trimmed by 0 bases and V by 4 bases; bases with no gene match: 9. This clonotype originated in a person between 65 and 79 years old with COVID-19, enrolled during active disease. Input material: peripheral blood. The chain joins TRBV5-1 to TRBJ2-7, with TRBD1 matching over 8 bases. In DNA form, the CDR3 reads TGCGCCAGCAGCCCCTCGCAGGGGGCTCTCTCCTACGAGCAGTACTTC. It is translated as CASSPSQGALSYEQYF.